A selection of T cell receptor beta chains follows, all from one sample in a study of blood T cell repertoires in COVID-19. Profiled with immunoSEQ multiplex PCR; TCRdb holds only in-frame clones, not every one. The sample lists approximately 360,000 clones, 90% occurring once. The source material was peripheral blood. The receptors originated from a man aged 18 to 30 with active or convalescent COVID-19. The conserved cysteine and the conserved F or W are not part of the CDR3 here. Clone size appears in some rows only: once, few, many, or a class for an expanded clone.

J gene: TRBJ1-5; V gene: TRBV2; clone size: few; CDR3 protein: ASSNRDSNQPQH
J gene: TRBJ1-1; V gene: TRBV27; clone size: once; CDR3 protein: ASLELGGMTEAF
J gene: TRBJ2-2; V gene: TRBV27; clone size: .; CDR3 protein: ASSFGTGVSGGELF
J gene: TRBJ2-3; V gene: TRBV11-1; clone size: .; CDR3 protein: ASSLDGQGAGDTQY
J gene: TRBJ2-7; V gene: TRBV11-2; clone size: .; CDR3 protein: ASSSGVGEQY
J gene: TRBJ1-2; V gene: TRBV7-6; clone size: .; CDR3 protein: ASSSIGAGGSGYT
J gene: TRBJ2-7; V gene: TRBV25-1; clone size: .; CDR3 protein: ASRAGLVSEQY
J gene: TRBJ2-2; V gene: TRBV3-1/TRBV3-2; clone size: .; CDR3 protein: ASSQGYSTTDRPFGGELF
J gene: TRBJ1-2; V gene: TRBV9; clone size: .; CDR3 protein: ASSFLGREGDGYT
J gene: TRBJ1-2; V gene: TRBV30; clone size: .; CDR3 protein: AWSTPPDRVSGYT
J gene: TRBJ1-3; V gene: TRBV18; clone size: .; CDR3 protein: ASSPAARAGNSGNTIY
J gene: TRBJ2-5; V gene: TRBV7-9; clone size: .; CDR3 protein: ASSFLDRGPETQY
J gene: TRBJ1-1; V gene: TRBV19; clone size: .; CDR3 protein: ASSGGQLRNTEAF
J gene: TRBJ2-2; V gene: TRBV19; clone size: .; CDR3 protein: ASTIQGMAGELF
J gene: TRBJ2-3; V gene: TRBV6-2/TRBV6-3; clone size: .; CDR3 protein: ASSYSVLGVGEKDTQY
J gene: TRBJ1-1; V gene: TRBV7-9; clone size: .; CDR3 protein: ASSVYTEAF
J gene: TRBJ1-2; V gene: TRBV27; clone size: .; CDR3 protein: ASSFHGSRNYGYT
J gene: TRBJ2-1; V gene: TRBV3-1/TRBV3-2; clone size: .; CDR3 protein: ASSHLRSNNEQF
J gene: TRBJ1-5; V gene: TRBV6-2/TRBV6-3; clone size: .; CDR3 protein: ASSSTGNFQPQH
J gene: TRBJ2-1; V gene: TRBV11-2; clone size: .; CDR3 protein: ASSLIRGFYNEQF
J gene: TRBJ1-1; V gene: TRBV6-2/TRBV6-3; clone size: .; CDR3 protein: ASSPHGVRTEAF
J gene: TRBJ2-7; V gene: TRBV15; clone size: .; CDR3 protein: ATSRVALGSGQGAYEQY
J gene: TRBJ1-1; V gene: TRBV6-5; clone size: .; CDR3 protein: ASGTGFPGRTEAF
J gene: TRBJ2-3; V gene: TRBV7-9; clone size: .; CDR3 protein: ASSLAGGADTQY
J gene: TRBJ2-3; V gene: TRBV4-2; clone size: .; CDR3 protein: ASSQDLQTSGRIITDTQY
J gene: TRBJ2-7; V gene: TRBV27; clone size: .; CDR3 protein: ASSFVGQTYEQY
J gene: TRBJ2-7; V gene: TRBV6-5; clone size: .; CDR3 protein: ASSYDRGFNEQY
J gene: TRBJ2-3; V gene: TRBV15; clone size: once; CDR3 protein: ATSSETFSGGSTDTQY
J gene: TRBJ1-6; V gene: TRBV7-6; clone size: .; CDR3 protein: ASSLNQGNSPLH
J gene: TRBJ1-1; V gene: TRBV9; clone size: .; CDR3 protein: ASSVGISRTEAF
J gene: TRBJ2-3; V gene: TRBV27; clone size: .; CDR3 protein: ASTGDTQY
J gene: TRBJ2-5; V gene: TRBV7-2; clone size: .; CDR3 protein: ASSRQGQETQY